This is a list of T cell receptor beta chains from one sample in a study of T cells in Graves' hyperthyroidism and ophthalmopathy. TCRdb reprocessed the multiplex PCR reads via MiXCR and lists one record per CDR3 protein. The data contain more than 500,000 distinct CDR3 sequences, under 60% of them singletons. Sequenced sample: peripheral blood or thyroid tissue (not recorded which). All receptors come from an adult woman with Graves' disease, either hyperthyroidism or ophthalmopathy (not recorded which). Both conserved end residues are part of each CDR3. Fields, in order: V gene, clone size, J gene, D gene, CDR3 DNA, CDR3 protein. A D gene is named only where the DNA matches it firmly. Size values are once, few and many counts, or a class for expanded clones, and some rows have none.

TRBV2	-	TRBJ1-6	-	TGTGCCGCGGCGGCAGGCGGCTGGACCCTCCACTTT	CAAAAGGWTLHF
TRBV5-1	many	TRBJ2-7	-	TGCGCCAGCAGCAGAGACAGGCACTCCTACGAGCAGTACTTC	CASSRDRHSYEQYF
TRBV6-1	-	TRBJ1-1	-	TGTGCCAGCAGTCCTTGGGGGGACAAGTATGACACTGAAGCTTTCTTT	CASSPWGDKYDTEAFF
TRBV15	once	TRBJ1-2	TRBD1	TGTGCCACCAGCAGTGACCTGACAGGGAACTATGGCTACACCTTC	CATSSDLTGNYGYTF
TRBV29-1	few	TRBJ2-3	TRBD2	TGCAGCGCCGCACGGGGCGGGAGAGTAGATACGCAGTATTTT	CSAARGGRVDTQYF
TRBV7-2	many	TRBJ1-1	-	TGTGCCAGCAGCTTCAGGAGGTCGGACACTGAAGCTTTCTTT	CASSFRRSDTEAFF
TRBV20-1	-	TRBJ1-5	-	TGCAGTGCTAGAGAAGCGGGGCCCCAAGAGACCCAGCATTTT	CSAREAGPQETQHF
TRBV19	many	TRBJ1-5	TRBD1	TGTGCCAGTAGTATAGCGGGACAGGGGTTTCAGCCCCAGCATTTT	CASSIAGQGFQPQHF
TRBV5-1	few	TRBJ1-6	-	TGCGCCAGCAGTGGACAGAATTCACCCCTCCACTTT	CASSGQNSPLHF
TRBV7-9	-	TRBJ2-7	TRBD1	TGTGCCAGCAGCACCGGGACAGGGTTGGTCGAGCAGTACTTC	CASSTGTGLVEQYF
TRBV20-1	-	TRBJ2-7	TRBD1	TGCAGTGCAACCCGGACAGGGGGCCGGTACGAGCAGTACTTC	CSATRTGGRYEQYF
TRBV24-1	-	TRBJ1-2	TRBD1	TGTGCCACCAGTGATTCCGGGACAGGGGGCTATGGCTACACCTTC	CATSDSGTGGYGYTF
TRBV7-2	-	TRBJ1-3	-	TGTGCCAGCAGCTCCCCCCGGGGGTGGTATGGCTACACCATATATTTT	CASSSPRGWYGYTIYF
TRBV10-3	many	TRBJ2-2	-	TGTGCCATCAGTGATAACTCCGGGGCGAACACCGGGGAGCTGTTTTTT	CAISDNSGANTGELFF
TRBV6-1	many	TRBJ1-5	-	TGTGCCAGCGGTATTCAGCCCCAGCATTTT	CASGIQPQHF
TRBV7-9	few	TRBJ1-1	-	TGTGCCAGCAGCTCACCCCTGTTCGGGTCTGAAGCTTTCTTT	CASSSPLFGSEAFF
TRBV7-9	-	TRBJ2-5	-	TGTGCCAGCAGCTTGGCTGTGACCCCAGAGACCCAGTACTTC	CASSLAVTPETQYF
TRBV20-1	-	TRBJ1-2	TRBD1	TGCAGTGCTCTACGACAGGGAAGTCCCTATGGCTACACCTTC	CSALRQGSPYGYTF
TRBV12-3/TRBV12-4	many	TRBJ2-7	-	TGTGCCAGCAGGCGGACGGGCTATCCTTACGAGCAGTACTTC	CASRRTGYPYEQYF
TRBV7-8	-	TRBJ2-5	-	TGTGCCAGCAGCTCAGTGGGCTCAACCTTCAAAGAGACCCAGTACTTC	CASSSVGSTFKETQYF
TRBV5-1	-	TRBJ1-3	TRBD1	TGCGCCAGCAGCTCCGGGACAGGGTTCTCTGGAAACACCATATATTTT	CASSSGTGFSGNTIYF
TRBV7-9	many	TRBJ1-1	-	TGTGCCAGCACCCTAGGATCGAACACTGAAGCTTTCTTT	CASTLGSNTEAFF
TRBV10-3	few	TRBJ1-5	-	TGTGCCATCAGTGCCACACAAGAGACCCAGCATTTT	CAISATQETQHF
TRBV15	-	TRBJ1-2	TRBD1	TGTGCCACCAGCAGAGGGACAGGCTATGGCTACACCTTC	CATSRGTGYGYTF
TRBV3-1	-	TRBJ1-1	TRBD1	TGTGCCAGCAGCCGGGACAGGCGGGCTTTCTTT	CASSRDRRAFF
TRBV27	-	TRBJ1-2	TRBD1	TGTGCCAGCAGCGACGGGACAGGCGGGCGCTATGGCTACACCTTC	CASSDGTGGRYGYTF
TRBV28	-	TRBJ1-6	-	TGTGCCAGCAGTTTATCCGAGGCCGGGGCATCACCCCTCCACTTT	CASSLSEAGASPLHF
TRBV10-3	few	TRBJ2-7	-	TGTGCCATCAGTGGGGGTGGAGAGCAGTACTTC	CAISGGGEQYF
TRBV27	many	TRBJ1-1	-	TGTGCCAGCAGTTCCCTTCTTGGGAACACTGAAGCTTTCTTT	CASSSLLGNTEAFF
TRBV6-4	-	TRBJ1-1	-	TGTGCCAGCAGTGACTCGAATCGACCTACTGAAGCTTTCTTT	CASSDSNRPTEAFF
TRBV2	many	TRBJ1-1	-	TGTGCCAGCAGTGATGTAGGGACCACTGAAGCTTTCTTT	CASSDVGTTEAFF
TRBV29-1	-	TRBJ1-2	TRBD1	TGCAGCACTCAGGGGGCCGGAAACTATGGCTACACCTTC	CSTQGAGNYGYTF
TRBV11-2	once	TRBJ2-7	-	TGTGCCAGCAGCCCCCGAGCACTAGGGGACCGAACCTACGAGCAGTACTTC	CASSPRALGDRTYEQYF
TRBV10-3	many	TRBJ1-3	-	TGTGCCACCGCACGCGGGGGGGCGTCTGGAAACACCATATATTTT	CATARGGASGNTIYF
TRBV7-9	many	TRBJ1-3	-	TGTGCCAGCAGCTTAGGCGTCTGGGACGTAAATTTCTCTGGAAACACCATATATTTT	CASSLGVWDVNFSGNTIYF
TRBV25-1	few	TRBJ1-1	-	TGTGCCAGCAGTGAACGGGGGGACGGCACTGAAGCTTTCTTT	CASSERGDGTEAFF
TRBV7-2	-	TRBJ2-5	-	TGTGCCAGCAGCTTAGAGACAGGAATAACGGAGACCCAGTACTTC	CASSLETGITETQYF
TRBV6-6	many	TRBJ2-7	-	TGTGCCACCGAAGGGAGCTCCTATGAGCAGTACTTC	CATEGSSYEQYF